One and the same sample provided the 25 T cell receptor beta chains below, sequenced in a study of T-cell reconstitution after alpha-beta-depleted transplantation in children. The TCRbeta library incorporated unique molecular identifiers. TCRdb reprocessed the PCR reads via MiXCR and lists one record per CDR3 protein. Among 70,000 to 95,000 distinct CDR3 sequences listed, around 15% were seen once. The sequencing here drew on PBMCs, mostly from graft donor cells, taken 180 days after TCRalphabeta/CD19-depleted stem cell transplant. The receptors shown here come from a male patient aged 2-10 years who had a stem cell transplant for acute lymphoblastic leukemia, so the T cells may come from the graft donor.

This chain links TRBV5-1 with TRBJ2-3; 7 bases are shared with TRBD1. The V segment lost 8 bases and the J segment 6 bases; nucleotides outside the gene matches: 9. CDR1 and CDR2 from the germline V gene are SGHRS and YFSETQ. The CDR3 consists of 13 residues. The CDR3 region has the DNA TGCGCCAGTTCGACAGGGTTGATGGATACGCAGTATTTT. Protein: CASSTGLMDTQYF.

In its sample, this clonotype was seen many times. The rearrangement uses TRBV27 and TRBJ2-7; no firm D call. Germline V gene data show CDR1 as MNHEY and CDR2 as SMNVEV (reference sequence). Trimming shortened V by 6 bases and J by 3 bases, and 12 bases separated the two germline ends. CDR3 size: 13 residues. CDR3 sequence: CASSSHPLYEQYF. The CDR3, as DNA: TGTGCCAGCAGCAGCCACCCCCTCTACGAGCAGTACTTC.

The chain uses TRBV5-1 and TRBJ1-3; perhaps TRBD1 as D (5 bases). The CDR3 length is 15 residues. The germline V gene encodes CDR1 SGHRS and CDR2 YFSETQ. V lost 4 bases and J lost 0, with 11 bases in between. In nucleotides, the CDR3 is TGCGCCAGCAGCACCGACAGCAGCTCTGGAAACACCATATATTTT. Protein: CASSTDSSSGNTIYF.

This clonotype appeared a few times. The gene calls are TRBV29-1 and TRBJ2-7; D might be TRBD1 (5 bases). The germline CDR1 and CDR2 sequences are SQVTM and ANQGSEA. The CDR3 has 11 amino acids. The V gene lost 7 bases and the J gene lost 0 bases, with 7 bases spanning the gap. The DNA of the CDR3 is TGCAGCGCAGGGCTCTCCTACGAGCAGTACTTC. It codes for CSAGLSYEQYF.

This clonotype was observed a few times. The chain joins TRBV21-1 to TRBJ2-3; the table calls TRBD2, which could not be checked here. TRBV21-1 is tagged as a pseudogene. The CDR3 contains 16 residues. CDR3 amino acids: CASLRRAGGPEDTQYF. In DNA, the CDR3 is TGTGCCAGCCTCCGGCGCGCGGGGGGGCCTGAGGATACGCAGTATTTT.

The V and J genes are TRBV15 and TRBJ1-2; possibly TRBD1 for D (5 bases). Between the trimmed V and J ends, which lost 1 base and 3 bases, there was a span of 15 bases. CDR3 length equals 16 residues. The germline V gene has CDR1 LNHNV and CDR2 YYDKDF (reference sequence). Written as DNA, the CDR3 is TGTGCCACCAGCAGAGGCCCCCGGGGGGGTGACTATGGCTACACCTTC. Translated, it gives CATSRGPRGGDYGYTF.

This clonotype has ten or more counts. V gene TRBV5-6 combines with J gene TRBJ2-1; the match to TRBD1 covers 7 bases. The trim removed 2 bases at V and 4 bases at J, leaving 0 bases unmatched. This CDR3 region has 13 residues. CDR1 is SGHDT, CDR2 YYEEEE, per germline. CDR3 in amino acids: CASSFRGYNEQFF. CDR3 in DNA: TGTGCCAGCAGCTTCAGGGGGTACAATGAGCAGTTCTTC.

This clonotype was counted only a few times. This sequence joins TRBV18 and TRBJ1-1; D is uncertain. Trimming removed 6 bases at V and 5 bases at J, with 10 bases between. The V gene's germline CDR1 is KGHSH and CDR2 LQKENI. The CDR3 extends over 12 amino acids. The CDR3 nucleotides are TGTGCCAGCTCGCCTACAGTTACTGAAGCTTTCTTT. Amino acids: CASSPTVTEAFF.

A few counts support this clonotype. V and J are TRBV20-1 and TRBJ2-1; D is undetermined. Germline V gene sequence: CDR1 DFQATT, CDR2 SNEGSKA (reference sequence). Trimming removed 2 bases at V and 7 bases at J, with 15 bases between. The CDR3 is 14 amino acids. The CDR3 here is CSARISTSRNEQFF. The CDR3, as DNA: TGCAGTGCTAGAATTTCGACATCGAGGAATGAGCAGTTCTTC.

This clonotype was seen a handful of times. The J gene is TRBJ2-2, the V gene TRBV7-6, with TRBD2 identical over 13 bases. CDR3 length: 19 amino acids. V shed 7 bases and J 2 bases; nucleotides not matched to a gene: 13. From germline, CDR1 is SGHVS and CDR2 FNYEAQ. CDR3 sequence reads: CASNTLRLAGGSNTGELFF. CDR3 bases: TGTGCCAGCAATACCCTAAGACTAGCGGGGGGATCTAACACCGGGGAGCTGTTTTTT.

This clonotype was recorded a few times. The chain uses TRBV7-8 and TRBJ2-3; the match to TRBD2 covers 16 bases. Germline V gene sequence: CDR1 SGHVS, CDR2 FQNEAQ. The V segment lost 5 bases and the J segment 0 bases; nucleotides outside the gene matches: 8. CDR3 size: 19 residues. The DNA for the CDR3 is TGTGCCAGCAGCACACCCGGGACTAGCGGGGGGGCCAGCACAGATACGCAGTATTTT. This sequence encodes CASSTPGTSGGASTDTQYF.

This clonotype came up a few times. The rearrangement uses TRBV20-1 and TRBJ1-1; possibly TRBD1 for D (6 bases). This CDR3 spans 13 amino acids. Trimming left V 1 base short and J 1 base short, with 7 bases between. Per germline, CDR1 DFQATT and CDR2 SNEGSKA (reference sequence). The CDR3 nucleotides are TGCAGTGCTAGAGGAGGGGGGAACACTGAAGCTTTCTTT. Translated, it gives CSARGGGNTEAFF.

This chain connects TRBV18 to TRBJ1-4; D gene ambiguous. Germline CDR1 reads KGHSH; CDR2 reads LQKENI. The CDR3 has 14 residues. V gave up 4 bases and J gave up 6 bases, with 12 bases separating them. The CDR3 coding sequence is TGTGCCAGCTCACGTGAACAGACTGATGAAAAACTGTTTTTT. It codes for CASSREQTDEKLFF.

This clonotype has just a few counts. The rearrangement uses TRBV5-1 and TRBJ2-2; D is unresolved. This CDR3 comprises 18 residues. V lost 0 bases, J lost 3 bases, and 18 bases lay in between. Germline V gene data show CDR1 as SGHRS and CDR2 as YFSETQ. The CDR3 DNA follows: TGCGCCAGCAGCTTGGTCCGCGCAGTCCCAGCTTACACCGGGGAGCTGTTTTTT. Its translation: CASSLVRAVPAYTGELFF. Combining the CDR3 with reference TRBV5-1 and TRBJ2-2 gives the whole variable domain KAGVTQTPRYLIKTRGQQVTLSCSPISGHRSVSWYQQTPGQGLQFLFEYFSETQRNKGNFPGRFSGRQFSNSRSEMNVSTLELGDSALYLCASSLVRAVPAYTGELFFGEGSRLTVL.

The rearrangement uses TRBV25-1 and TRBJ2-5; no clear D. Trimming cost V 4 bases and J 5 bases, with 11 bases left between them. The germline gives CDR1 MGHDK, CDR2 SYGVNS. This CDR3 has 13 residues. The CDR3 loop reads CASSALLGETQYF. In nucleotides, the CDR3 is TGTGCCAGCAGTGCCCTCCTAGGGGAGACCCAGTACTTC.

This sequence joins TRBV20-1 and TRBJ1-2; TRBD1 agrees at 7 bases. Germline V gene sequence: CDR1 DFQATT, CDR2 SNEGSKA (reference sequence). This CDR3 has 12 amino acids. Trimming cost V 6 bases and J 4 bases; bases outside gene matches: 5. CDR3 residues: CSAAGTAYGYTF. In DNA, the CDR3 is TGCAGTGCAGCCGGGACAGCCTATGGCTACACCTTC.

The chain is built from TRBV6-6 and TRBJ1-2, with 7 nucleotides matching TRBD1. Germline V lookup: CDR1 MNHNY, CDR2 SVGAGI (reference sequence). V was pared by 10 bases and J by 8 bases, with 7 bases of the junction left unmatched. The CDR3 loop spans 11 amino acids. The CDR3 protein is CAIRQGAGYTF. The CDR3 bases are TGTGCCATCAGACAGGGCGCCGGCTACACCTTC.

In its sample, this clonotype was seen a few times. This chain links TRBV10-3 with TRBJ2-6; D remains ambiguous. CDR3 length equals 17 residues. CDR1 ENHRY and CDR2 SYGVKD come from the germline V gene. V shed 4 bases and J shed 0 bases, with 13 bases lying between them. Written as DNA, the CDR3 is TGTGCCATCAGTGGGACCACCCCAAGCTCTGGGGCCAACGTCCTGACTTTC. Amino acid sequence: CAISGTTPSSGANVLTF.

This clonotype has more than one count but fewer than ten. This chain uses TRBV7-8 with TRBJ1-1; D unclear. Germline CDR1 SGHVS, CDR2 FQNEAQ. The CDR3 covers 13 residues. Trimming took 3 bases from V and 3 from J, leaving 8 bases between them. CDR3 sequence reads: CASSFEWDTEAFF. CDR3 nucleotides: TGTGCCAGCAGCTTCGAATGGGACACTGAAGCTTTCTTT.

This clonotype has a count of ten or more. CDR3 residues: CASSEQGISYNEQFF. As DNA, the CDR3 is TGCGCCAGCAGCGAACAGGGGATTTCCTACAATGAGCAGTTCTTC. The V gene is TRBV5-1, the J gene TRBJ2-1; TRBD1 matches 7 bases. Trimming took 4 bases from V and 1 from J; bases not matched to a gene: 5. The CDR3 runs 15 residues. Germline CDR1 SGHRS, CDR2 YFSETQ.

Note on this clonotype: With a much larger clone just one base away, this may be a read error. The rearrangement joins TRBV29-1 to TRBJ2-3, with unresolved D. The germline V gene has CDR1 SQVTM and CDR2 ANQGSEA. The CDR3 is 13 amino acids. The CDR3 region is CSTDTPSTDRQYF. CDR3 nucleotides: TGCAGCACCGACACACCCAGCACAGATAGGCAGTATTTT.

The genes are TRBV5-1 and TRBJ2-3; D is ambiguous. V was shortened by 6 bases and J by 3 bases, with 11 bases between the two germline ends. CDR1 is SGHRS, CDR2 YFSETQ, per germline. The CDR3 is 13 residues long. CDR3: CASKKRETDTQYF. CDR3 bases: TGCGCCAGCAAGAAAAGGGAAACAGATACGCAGTATTTT.

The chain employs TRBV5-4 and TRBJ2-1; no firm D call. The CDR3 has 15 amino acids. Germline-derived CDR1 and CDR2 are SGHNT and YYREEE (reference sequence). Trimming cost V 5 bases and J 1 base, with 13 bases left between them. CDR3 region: CASRFGQLSYNEQFF. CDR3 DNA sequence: TGTGCCAGCAGGTTCGGGCAGCTTTCCTACAATGAGCAGTTCTTC.

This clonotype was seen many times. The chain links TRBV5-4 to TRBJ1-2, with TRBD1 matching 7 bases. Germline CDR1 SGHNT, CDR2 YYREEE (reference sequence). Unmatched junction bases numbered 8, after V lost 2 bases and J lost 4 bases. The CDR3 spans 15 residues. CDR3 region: CASSFYADRVYGYTF. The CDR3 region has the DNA TGTGCCAGCAGCTTCTATGCCGACAGGGTCTATGGCTACACCTTC.

In nucleotides, the CDR3 is TGTGCCAGCAGCCCCGGACTAGCGGGGACTAGCACAGATACGCAGTATTTT. As protein: CASSPGLAGTSTDTQYF. The gene calls are TRBV7-2 and TRBJ2-3, with 12 positions matching TRBD2. CDR3 size: 17 residues. Losses at the gene ends were 5 bases for V and 0 bases for J; bases not matched to a gene: 6. CDR1 and CDR2 (germline): SGHTA, FQGNSA.